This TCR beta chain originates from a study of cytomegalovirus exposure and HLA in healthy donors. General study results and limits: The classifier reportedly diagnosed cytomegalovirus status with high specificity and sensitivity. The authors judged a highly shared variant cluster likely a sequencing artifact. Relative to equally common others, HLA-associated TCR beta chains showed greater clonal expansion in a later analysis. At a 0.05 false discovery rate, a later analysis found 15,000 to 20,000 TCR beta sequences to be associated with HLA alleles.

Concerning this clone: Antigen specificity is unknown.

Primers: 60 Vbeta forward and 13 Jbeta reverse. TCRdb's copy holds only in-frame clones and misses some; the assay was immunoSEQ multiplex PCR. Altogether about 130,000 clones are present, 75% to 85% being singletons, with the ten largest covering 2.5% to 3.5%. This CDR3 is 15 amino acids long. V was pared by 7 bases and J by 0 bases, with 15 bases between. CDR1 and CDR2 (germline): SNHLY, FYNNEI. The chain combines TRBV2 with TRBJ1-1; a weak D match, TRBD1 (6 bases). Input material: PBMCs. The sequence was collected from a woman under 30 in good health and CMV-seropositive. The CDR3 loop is CASTLTDSLNTEAFF. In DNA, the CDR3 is TGTGCCAGCACCCTGACGGACAGCCTGAACACTGAAGCTTTCTTT.